Listed below are T cell receptor beta chains from one sample, sequenced in a study of T cells in Graves' hyperthyroidism and ophthalmopathy. TCRdb re-derived calls from the multiplex PCR reads in MiXCR, one entry per CDR3 protein. The table includes under 750,000 distinct CDR3 sequences, under 20% detected once. The sequencing input was blood. The receptor set was obtained from a woman between 50 and 59 years old with Graves' hyperthyroidism that later progressed to Graves' ophthalmopathy. The CDR3 runs from the conserved cysteine through the conserved F or W. A D gene is named only where the DNA matches it firmly. A clone size is listed for some rows: how often the clone was seen (once, few, many), or a class if it is expanded.

clone_size j_call v_call d_call cdr3_aa cdr3_nt
. TRBJ2-1 TRBV5-1 TRBD2 CASSFLGGGYNEQFF TGCGCCAGCAGCTTTTTGGGCGGGGGCTACAATGAGCAGTTCTTC
few TRBJ2-7 TRBV14 . CASSNGNRYEQYF TGTGCCAGCAGCAATGGGAATCGTTACGAGCAGTACTTC
few TRBJ2-6 TRBV12-5 . CASGLVQGTGFDSGANVLTF TGTGCTAGTGGTTTGGTACAGGGAACAGGGTTCGACTCTGGGGCCAACGTCCTGACTTTC
few TRBJ2-1 TRBV20-1 . CSARDSSRGSYNEQLF TGCAGTGCTAGAGATTCATCCCGCGGGTCCTACAATGAGCAGCTCTTC
. TRBJ1-1 TRBV19 . CASSDIQAFF TGTGCCAGTTCCGACATCCAAGCTTTCTTT
few TRBJ2-2 TRBV27 TRBD2 CASSWDSGGGAGELFF TGTGCCAGCAGTTGGGATAGCGGGGGTGGGGCCGGGGAGCTGTTTTTT
many TRBJ1-2 TRBV12-3/TRBV12-4 TRBD1 CASSLQGMYGYTF TGTGCCAGCAGTCTACAGGGGATGTATGGCTACACCTTC
many TRBJ2-2 TRBV7-9 . CASTLGRENTGELFF TGTGCCAGCACCCTGGGCAGGGAGAACACCGGGGAGCTGTTTTTT
many TRBJ2-7 TRBV3-1 . CASSYRDGSYEQYF TGTGCCAGCAGCTACCGGGACGGATCCTACGAGCAGTACTTC
many TRBJ2-5 TRBV10-3 . CAISESGSVETQYF TGTGCCATCAGTGAGTCGGGCAGCGTAGAGACCCAGTACTTC
few TRBJ2-5 TRBV5-8 TRBD2 CASSQGLATVRETQYF TGTGCCAGCAGCCAAGGACTAGCGACGGTGCGAGAGACCCAGTACTTC
few TRBJ1-6 TRBV20-1 . CSAPHLTAYNSPLHF TGCAGTGCGCCCCATCTGACTGCTTATAATTCACCCCTCCACTTT
. TRBJ1-6 TRBV12-3/TRBV12-4 . CASSLSASGDSPLHF TGTGCCAGCAGTTTATCGGCCTCGGGAGATTCACCCCTCCACTTT
many TRBJ2-7 TRBV7-8 . CASSLGGDASYEQYF TGTGCCAGCAGCTTAGGAGGGGACGCTTCCTACGAGCAGTACTTC
many TRBJ1-1 TRBV12-3/TRBV12-4 . CASSLSGTTEAFF TGTGCCAGCAGTTTATCCGGGACCACTGAAGCTTTCTTT
. TRBJ2-1 TRBV12-3/TRBV12-4 . CASSFGGLVNEQFF TGTGCCAGCAGTTTCGGGGGACTTGTGAATGAGCAGTTCTTC
. TRBJ2-2 TRBV10-3 . CAIRKGDPGELFF TGTGCCATCAGGAAGGGGGACCCCGGGGAGCTGTTTTTT
few TRBJ1-2 TRBV14 TRBD1 CASSTDTRQGGYGYTF TGTGCCAGCAGCACCGACACCCGACAGGGGGGCTATGGCTACACCTTC
many TRBJ2-3 TRBV2 . CASNRDTTDTQYF TGTGCCAGCAATAGGGACACCACAGATACGCAGTATTTT
many TRBJ2-7 TRBV7-9 TRBD1 CASSRWTGDRISFYEQYF TGTGCCAGCAGCCGCTGGACAGGAGATCGGATTTCCTTCTACGAGCAGTACTTC
. TRBJ1-1 TRBV5-8 . CASSLDVHNTEAFF TGTGCCAGCAGCTTAGATGTCCACAACACTGAAGCTTTCTTT
. TRBJ2-5 TRBV5-6 . CASSSLAMGETQYF TGTGCCAGCAGCTCATTGGCCATGGGCGAGACCCAGTACTTC
many TRBJ1-2 TRBV30 TRBD1 CAYSRDRGNGYGYTF TGTGCCTATAGCCGGGACAGGGGGAATGGCTATGGCTACACCTTC
. TRBJ1-1 TRBV7-2 . CASSWGRTDNTEAFF TGTGCCAGCAGCTGGGGGCGGACTGACAACACTGAAGCTTTCTTT
few TRBJ1-2 TRBV10-3 . CAISLPDSNYGYTF TGTGCCATCAGTCTACCGGACAGTAACTATGGCTACACCTTC
many TRBJ2-5 TRBV2 . CASSEQGQETQYF TGTGCCAGCAGTGAACAGGGGCAAGAGACCCAGTACTTC
few TRBJ1-5 TRBV27 TRBD1 CASSLSPGGGQPQHF TGTGCCAGCAGTTTATCACCAGGGGGTGGTCAGCCCCAGCATTTT
. TRBJ2-7 TRBV7-9 . CASSLREYEQYF TGTGCCAGCAGCTTACGGGAGTACGAGCAGTACTTC
many TRBJ1-5 TRBV12-3/TRBV12-4 . CASSSNQGIQPQHF TGTGCCAGCAGTTCCAATCAGGGGATTCAGCCCCAGCATTTT
few TRBJ1-2 TRBV5-1 TRBD1 CASSLATLGQGVVDYGYTF TGCGCCAGCAGCTTGGCTACCCTAGGACAGGGGGTAGTTGACTATGGCTACACCTTC
few TRBJ1-4 TRBV2 . CASSEALGNEKLFF TGTGCCAGCAGTGAAGCGCTTGGGAATGAAAAACTGTTTTTT
. TRBJ1-2 TRBV20-1 . CSARDVWDTRVMDYGYTF TGCAGTGCTAGAGATGTCTGGGACACCCGGGTAATGGACTATGGCTACACCTTC
. TRBJ2-7 TRBV20-1 . CSANRLGNSDEQYF TGCAGTGCTAATCGGCTGGGGAATAGTGACGAGCAGTACTTC
. TRBJ2-7 TRBV3-1 TRBD1 CASSKSGDRSIYEQYF TGTGCCAGCAGCAAATCCGGGGACAGATCTATCTACGAGCAGTACTTC
. TRBJ1-2 TRBV9 TRBD1 CASRRTGPNYGYTF TGTGCCAGCCGAAGGACAGGTCCTAACTATGGCTACACCTTC
many TRBJ2-5 TRBV18 TRBD1 CASSPWDREETQYF TGTGCCAGCTCACCATGGGACAGGGAAGAGACCCAGTACTTC
few TRBJ2-2 TRBV9 . CASSVPSSLANTGELFF TGTGCCAGCAGCGTACCCTCATCGCTGGCGAACACCGGGGAGCTGTTTTTT
. TRBJ1-2 TRBV29-1 . CSVELGADRRTTF TGCAGCGTTGAATTAGGGGCCGACAGACGGACCACCTTC
many TRBJ1-1 TRBV9 . CASSVDDDTEAFF TGTGCCAGCAGCGTAGATGACGACACTGAAGCTTTCTTT
few TRBJ1-1 TRBV12-3/TRBV12-4 TRBD1 CASSPGQGSNTEAFF TGTGCCAGCAGCCCCGGACAGGGGTCGAACACTGAAGCTTTCTTT